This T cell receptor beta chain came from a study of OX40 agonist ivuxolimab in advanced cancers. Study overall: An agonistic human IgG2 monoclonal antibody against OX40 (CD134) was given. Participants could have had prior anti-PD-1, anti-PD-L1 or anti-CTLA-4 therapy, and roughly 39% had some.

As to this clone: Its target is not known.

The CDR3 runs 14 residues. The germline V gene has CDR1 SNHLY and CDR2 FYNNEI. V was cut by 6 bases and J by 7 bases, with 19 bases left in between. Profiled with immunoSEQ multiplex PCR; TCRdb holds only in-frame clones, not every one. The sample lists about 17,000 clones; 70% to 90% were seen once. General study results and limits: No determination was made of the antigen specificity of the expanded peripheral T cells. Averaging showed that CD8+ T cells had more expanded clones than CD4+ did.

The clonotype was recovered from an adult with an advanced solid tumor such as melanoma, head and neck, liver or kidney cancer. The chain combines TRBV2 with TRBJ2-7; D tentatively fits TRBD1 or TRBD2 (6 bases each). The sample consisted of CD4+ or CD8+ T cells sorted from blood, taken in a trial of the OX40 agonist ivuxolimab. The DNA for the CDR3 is TGTGCCAGCAGAACACCGGGACAAGGAGGGGAGCAGTACTTC. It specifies CASRTPGQGGEQYF.